This T cell receptor (beta chain) originates from a study of blood T cells in healthy people across ages. About this clonotype: Antigen: not known.

The use of a sample-barcoded 5' primer and a J-beta primer mix characterized a second PCR of 7 to 11 cycles. TCRdb fed the 5' RACE reads into MiXCR, producing one record per CDR3 protein. Of about 1.5 million distinct CDR3 sequences detected, about 45% appear once; the ten largest clones hold under 5%. Researchers isolated at least 6.5 million PBMCs per sample. The J segment lost 0 bases and the V segment lost 1 base, leaving 5 bases of the junction unmatched. Germline CDR1 SGHRS, CDR2 YFSETQ. CDR3 size: 16 residues. Findings and limits, study-wide: Conclusively comparing naive with antigen-experienced cells was impossible with unsorted PBMCs. A roughly linear fall in TCR beta diversity per million T cells was seen with increasing age. More naive CD4+ cells and higher diversity were found in long-lived than in aged donors.

This chain joins TRBV5-1 and TRBJ2-7; 9 positions agree with TRBD2. The sample was blood. This clonotype was obtained from a woman aged 18 to 35 in good health. DNA for the CDR3: TGCGCCAGCAGCTTGTCGCCGACTAGCGGCTCCTACGAGCAGTACTTC. It encodes CASSLSPTSGSYEQYF. Supplemented by reference TRBV5-1 and TRBJ2-7, the full variable domain reads KAGVTQTPRYLIKTRGQQVTLSCSPISGHRSVSWYQQTPGQGLQFLFEYFSETQRNKGNFPGRFSGRQFSNSRSEMNVSTLELGDSALYLCASSLSPTSGSYEQYFGPGTRLTVT.